The rows below give T cell receptor beta chains drawn from one sample of a study of control samples from healthy donors and cancer patients. Data came from immunoSEQ multiplex PCR; TCRdb stores just in-frame clones and leaves some out. Among more than 95,000 clones listed, around 89% were seen once. The material sequenced was blood. Receptors originate from a woman aged 65 to 85 in good health. Each CDR3 is given with its conserved first and last residue. A D gene is named only where the DNA matches it firmly. Clone size is given for some rows only: seen once, a few or many times, or a class if the clone is expanded.

v_gene,d_gene,abundance,j_gene,CDR3nt,CDR3aa
TRBV6-2/TRBV6-3,.,.,TRBJ2-1,TGTGCCAGCAGTCCGGGACACTACAATGAGCAGTTCTTC,CASSPGHYNEQFF
TRBV7-2,.,.,TRBJ1-1,TGTGCCAGCAGCTTAGCTTTGGGCAAAGCTTTCTTT,CASSLALGKAFF
TRBV6-5,TRBD1,.,TRBJ2-3,TGTGCCAGCAGTTACACGGACAGGGTTCCCACAGATACGCAGTATTTT,CASSYTDRVPTDTQYF
TRBV10-3,.,.,TRBJ2-7,TGTGCCATCAGGCAGGGGCGCGAGGAGCAGTACTTC,CAIRQGREEQYF
TRBV27,TRBD2,.,TRBJ2-1,TGTGCCAGCAGTTTATGGAGGCGCTCGGGGACTAGCCCTAAGGAGCAGTTCTTC,CASSLWRRSGTSPKEQFF
TRBV6-5,.,once,TRBJ2-7,TGTGCCAGCAGTCGTGACAGGCCAACCTACGAGCAGTACTTC,CASSRDRPTYEQYF
TRBV7-3,.,once,TRBJ2-2,TGTGCCAGCAGCTCCCGGGGTACCGGGGAGCTGTTTTTT,CASSSRGTGELFF
TRBV6-6,TRBD1,few,TRBJ1-3,TGTGCCAGCCTGGCAGGGGGCCAAAACACCATATATTTT,CASLAGGQNTIYF
TRBV4-2,.,.,TRBJ2-1,TGTGCCAGCAGCCCTCGGGGGGCCGATGAGAATGAGCAGTTCTTC,CASSPRGADENEQFF
TRBV24-1,.,.,TRBJ1-1,TGTGCCACCAGTGACCTGGATACTGAAGCTTTCTTT,CATSDLDTEAFF
TRBV19,.,.,TRBJ2-5,TGTGCCAGTAGTAGGACTTGGGGAGAGACCCAGTACTTC,CASSRTWGETQYF
TRBV10-2,TRBD2,.,TRBJ2-5,TGCGCCAGCACGGCAGCGGGGGGTCAGGAGACCCAGTACTTC,CASTAAGGQETQYF
TRBV5-1,TRBD1,.,TRBJ2-7,TGCGCCAGCAGTTTGGGACAGGGGAAGACCTACGAGCAGTACTTC,CASSLGQGKTYEQYF
TRBV24-1,.,once,TRBJ1-2,TGTGCCACCAGTGATCGCACAGGGTTGGGCTACACCTTC,CATSDRTGLGYTF
TRBV3-1/TRBV3-2,.,.,TRBJ1-1,TGTGCCAGCAGCCAAGAACGCGGGGCCCCCAACACTGAAGCTTTCTTT,CASSQERGAPNTEAFF
TRBV10-3,.,few,TRBJ1-3,TGTGCCATCACGGAGGGGACGACTGGAAACACCATATATTTT,CAITEGTTGNTIYF
TRBV4-3,TRBD1,.,TRBJ1-1,TGCGCCAGCAGCCAAGAGCAGGGGGCTGGTTGGACTGAAGCTTTCTTT,CASSQEQGAGWTEAFF
TRBV2,.,.,TRBJ2-2,TGTGCCAGCAGACCACTGGACAGTCCCGGGGAGCTGTTTTTT,CASRPLDSPGELFF
TRBV19,.,.,TRBJ2-1,TGTGCCAGTAGTAAGGGGGCCTACAATGAGCAGTTCTTC,CASSKGAYNEQFF
TRBV30,.,.,TRBJ2-3,TGTGCCTGGAGTGTAAACCGTCAAGAGGGAAGAGGGCTAGCAGCCCACACAGATACGCAGTATTTT,CAWSVNRQEGRGLAAHTDTQYF
TRBV5-1,TRBD2,.,TRBJ2-1,TGCGCCAGTAGGACTAGCGGGGCACTAATCAATGGGCAGTTCTTC,CASRTSGALINGQFF
TRBV27,.,.,TRBJ2-1,TGTGCCAGCAGTTTGTCCGTTGGTACCCTACAGGGTGAGCAGTTCTTC,CASSLSVGTLQGEQFF
TRBV7-2,.,.,TRBJ2-7,TGTGCCAGCAGCTTAGCGCGTAATGCCGAGCAGTACTTC,CASSLARNAEQYF